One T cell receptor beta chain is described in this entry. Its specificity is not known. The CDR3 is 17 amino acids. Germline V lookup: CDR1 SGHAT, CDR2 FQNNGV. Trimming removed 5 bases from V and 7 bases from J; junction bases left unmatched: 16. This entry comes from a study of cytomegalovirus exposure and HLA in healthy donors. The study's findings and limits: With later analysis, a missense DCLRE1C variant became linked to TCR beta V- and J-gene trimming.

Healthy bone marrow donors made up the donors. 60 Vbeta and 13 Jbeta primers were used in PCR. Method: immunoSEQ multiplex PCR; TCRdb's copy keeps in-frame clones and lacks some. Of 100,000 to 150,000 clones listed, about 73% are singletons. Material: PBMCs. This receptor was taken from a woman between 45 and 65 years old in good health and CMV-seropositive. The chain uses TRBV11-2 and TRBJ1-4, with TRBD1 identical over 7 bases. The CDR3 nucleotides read TGTGCCAGCAGCCCACGGATATCGAGCGCAGGGGGTGAAAAACTGTTTTTT. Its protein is CASSPRISSAGGEKLFF.